Listed here is a single T cell receptor beta chain. Any symptoms of ophthalmopathy came after the first hyperthyroidism diagnosis, from which the blood sample dates. Template material for amplifying TCR beta CDR3 regions consisted of RNA transcripts. HTBI primers were used for first-round RT-PCR of the TCR CDR3. A single record per CDR3 protein comes from TCRdb applying MiXCR to the multiplex PCR reads. This sample yields 730,000 or so distinct CDR3 sequences, of which roughly a sixth are seen a single time; about a sixth belongs to the top ten. This CDR3 region has 15 residues. V trimming: 4 bases; J trimming: 3 bases; junction bases outside the gene matches: 6. Germline lookup yields CDR1 LGHDT and CDR2 YNNKEL (reference sequence). The sample is drawn from a study of T cells in Graves' hyperthyroidism and ophthalmopathy. As for the study in general: Peripheral blood collection took place at initial diagnosis, before any treatment.

V is TRBV3-1 and J is TRBJ1-5; 7 bases agree with TRBD1. The receptor was derived from a woman between 50 and 59 years old with Graves' hyperthyroidism that later progressed to Graves' ophthalmopathy. The sequenced material came from blood. The CDR3 nucleotides are TGTGCCAGCAGCCCGGACAGGACTCCCAATCAGCCCCAGCATTTT. This translates into CASSPDRTPNQPQHF.